This is a list of T cell receptor beta chains from one sample in a study of Graves' ophthalmopathy and Graves' hyperthyroidism. A single record per CDR3 protein comes from TCRdb applying MiXCR to the multiplex PCR reads. The sample has 150,000 to 200,000 distinct CDR3 sequences, just under 40% seen once. Sequenced: peripheral blood. The receptors here all came from a man aged 25 to 40 with Graves' ophthalmopathy. Both conserved end residues are part of each CDR3. Fields, in order: V gene, clone size, D gene, J gene, CDR3 DNA, CDR3 protein. A D gene is named only where the DNA matches it firmly. Size values are once, few and many counts, or a class for expanded clones, and some rows have none.

v_gene: TRBV11-2; abundance: -; d_gene: -; j_gene: TRBJ2-7; CDR3nt: TGTGCCAGCAGCTTAGGGAGGGGGCTCGGGGGCTACGAGCAGTACTTC; CDR3aa: CASSLGRGLGGYEQYF
v_gene: TRBV11-3; abundance: -; d_gene: TRBD1; j_gene: TRBJ1-5; CDR3nt: TGTGCCAACAGCAGGGGGGATCAGCCCCAGCATTTT; CDR3aa: CANSRGDQPQHF
v_gene: TRBV15; abundance: -; d_gene: -; j_gene: TRBJ2-7; CDR3nt: TGTGCCACCAGCAGAGATACAGGAGGGCTCCACGAGCAGTACTTC; CDR3aa: CATSRDTGGLHEQYF
v_gene: TRBV30; abundance: many; d_gene: TRBD1; j_gene: TRBJ2-7; CDR3nt: TGTGCCTGGACCTCTACAGGGGTCGAGCAGTACTTC; CDR3aa: CAWTSTGVEQYF
v_gene: TRBV4-1; abundance: -; d_gene: -; j_gene: TRBJ1-2; CDR3nt: TGCGCCAGCAGCCAAGATATTGAGGGTGGCTACACCTTC; CDR3aa: CASSQDIEGGYTF
v_gene: TRBV28; abundance: -; d_gene: TRBD2; j_gene: TRBJ2-7; CDR3nt: TGTGCCAGCAGACATAGACGACTTAGCGGGGGATCCTACGAGCAGTACTTC; CDR3aa: CASRHRRLSGGSYEQYF
v_gene: TRBV12-3/TRBV12-4; abundance: -; d_gene: -; j_gene: TRBJ1-1; CDR3nt: TGTGCCAGCAGCCCAAGGACAGCCATGAACACTGAAGCTTTCTTT; CDR3aa: CASSPRTAMNTEAFF
v_gene: TRBV2; abundance: -; d_gene: TRBD1; j_gene: TRBJ1-2; CDR3nt: TGTGCCAGCAGGCCTCCGGGACAGACTAACTATGGCTACACCTTC; CDR3aa: CASRPPGQTNYGYTF
v_gene: TRBV5-1; abundance: many; d_gene: -; j_gene: TRBJ2-5; CDR3nt: TGCGCCAGCAGCTTCGTGCAGATGACAGGAGAGACCCAGTACTTC; CDR3aa: CASSFVQMTGETQYF
v_gene: TRBV12-3/TRBV12-4; abundance: many; d_gene: -; j_gene: TRBJ1-5; CDR3nt: TGTGCCAGCAGTGGCAGGGGTTTTCGCAATCAGCCCCAGCATTTT; CDR3aa: CASSGRGFRNQPQHF
v_gene: TRBV6-1; abundance: many; d_gene: -; j_gene: TRBJ1-6; CDR3nt: TGTGCCAGCAGTACCTCAGGGATTTCACCCCTCCACTTT; CDR3aa: CASSTSGISPLHF
v_gene: TRBV6-2/TRBV6-3; abundance: -; d_gene: -; j_gene: TRBJ2-7; CDR3nt: TGTGCCAGCAGACAACGCTCGACAGGTTCCTACGAGCAGTACTTC; CDR3aa: CASRQRSTGSYEQYF
v_gene: TRBV20-1; abundance: -; d_gene: -; j_gene: TRBJ2-7; CDR3nt: TGCAGTGCTACCGGGACACGGAAGGACTACGAGCAGTACTTC; CDR3aa: CSATGTRKDYEQYF
v_gene: TRBV11-2; abundance: -; d_gene: -; j_gene: TRBJ2-7; CDR3nt: TGTGCCAGCAGCTTTAGGGCCGCGGGACCAATCTCCTACGAGCAGTACTTC; CDR3aa: CASSFRAAGPISYEQYF
v_gene: TRBV15; abundance: -; d_gene: -; j_gene: TRBJ1-2; CDR3nt: TGTGCCACCAGCAGAGATAGGGAGATTAACTATGGCTACACCTTC; CDR3aa: CATSRDREINYGYTF
v_gene: TRBV6-2/TRBV6-3; abundance: once; d_gene: -; j_gene: TRBJ2-5; CDR3nt: TGTGCCAGCAGCCTAGCCTACCAAGAGGCCCAGTACTTC; CDR3aa: CASSLAYQEAQYF
v_gene: TRBV12-3/TRBV12-4; abundance: many; d_gene: TRBD1; j_gene: TRBJ1-1; CDR3nt: TGTGCCAGCAGTACCCGGGACAGAAACACTGAAGCTTTCTTT; CDR3aa: CASSTRDRNTEAFF
v_gene: TRBV28; abundance: many; d_gene: TRBD1; j_gene: TRBJ2-2; CDR3nt: TGTGCCAGCAGTTTTAGGACAGGGGGGTTGAACACCGGGGAGCTGTTTTTT; CDR3aa: CASSFRTGGLNTGELFF
v_gene: TRBV30; abundance: many; d_gene: TRBD1; j_gene: TRBJ2-7; CDR3nt: TGTGCCTGGAGTCCGGGGACAGACTACGAGCAGTACTTC; CDR3aa: CAWSPGTDYEQYF
v_gene: TRBV6-1; abundance: -; d_gene: -; j_gene: TRBJ2-5; CDR3nt: TGTGCCAGCAGATGGGGTCAGGGGAGTACGGAGACCCAGTACTTC; CDR3aa: CASRWGQGSTETQYF
v_gene: TRBV29-1; abundance: -; d_gene: -; j_gene: TRBJ1-5; CDR3nt: TGCAGCGTTGAAGTAGAAAGCAATCAGCCCCAGCATTTT; CDR3aa: CSVEVESNQPQHF
v_gene: TRBV12-3/TRBV12-4; abundance: many; d_gene: -; j_gene: TRBJ1-1; CDR3nt: TGTGCCAGCAGTTTAGAGGGGAGGACTGAAGCTTTCTTT; CDR3aa: CASSLEGRTEAFF
v_gene: TRBV30; abundance: -; d_gene: -; j_gene: TRBJ1-6; CDR3nt: TGTGCCTGGAGTCGGCAGTTTAATTCACCCCTCCACTTT; CDR3aa: CAWSRQFNSPLHF
v_gene: TRBV20-1; abundance: -; d_gene: -; j_gene: TRBJ2-5; CDR3nt: TGCAGTGTCACGACACCACAGGCCCAAGAGACCCAGTACTTC; CDR3aa: CSVTTPQAQETQYF
v_gene: TRBV19; abundance: many; d_gene: TRBD1; j_gene: TRBJ2-2; CDR3nt: TGTGCCAGTAGTCCCCGGACAGGGGGCGGCGGGGAGCTGTTTTTT; CDR3aa: CASSPRTGGGGELFF
v_gene: TRBV7-9; abundance: -; d_gene: TRBD1; j_gene: TRBJ1-2; CDR3nt: TGTGCCAGCAGCCTGAACAGGGGGATTAACTATGGCTACACCTTC; CDR3aa: CASSLNRGINYGYTF
v_gene: TRBV6-1; abundance: -; d_gene: TRBD1; j_gene: TRBJ1-2; CDR3nt: TGTGCCAGCGCCGGGACAGGGTTCTTTGGCTACACCTTC; CDR3aa: CASAGTGFFGYTF
v_gene: TRBV5-6; abundance: -; d_gene: TRBD2; j_gene: TRBJ2-7; CDR3nt: TGTGCCAGCAGCCGACTAGCGGGAGGGCCTATCCCCGAGCAGTACTTC; CDR3aa: CASSRLAGGPIPEQYF
v_gene: TRBV19; abundance: many; d_gene: -; j_gene: TRBJ2-5; CDR3nt: TGTGCCAGTAGTACGGCAGGGCGAGAGACCCAGTACTTC; CDR3aa: CASSTAGRETQYF
v_gene: TRBV11-2; abundance: -; d_gene: TRBD1; j_gene: TRBJ1-1; CDR3nt: TGTGCCAGCAGCCCCAAACGACAGGGTGGTTGGAGCACTGAAGCTTTCTTT; CDR3aa: CASSPKRQGGWSTEAFF
v_gene: TRBV7-2; abundance: -; d_gene: -; j_gene: TRBJ2-7; CDR3nt: TGTGCCAGCAGCTCCCAAAGGGTGGAGAGGTACTTC; CDR3aa: CASSSQRVERYF
v_gene: TRBV6-1; abundance: once; d_gene: -; j_gene: TRBJ2-2; CDR3nt: TGTGCCAGCAGATGGGGCGGGGAGCTGTTTTTT; CDR3aa: CASRWGGELFF
v_gene: TRBV6-5; abundance: many; d_gene: -; j_gene: TRBJ2-2; CDR3nt: TGTGCCAGCAGATATAACACCGGGGAGCTGTTTTTT; CDR3aa: CASRYNTGELFF
v_gene: TRBV6-5; abundance: many; d_gene: -; j_gene: TRBJ1-5; CDR3nt: TGTGCCAGCAGTCCTCTAGGGGATAGCAATCAGCCCCAGCATTTT; CDR3aa: CASSPLGDSNQPQHF
v_gene: TRBV12-3/TRBV12-4; abundance: many; d_gene: -; j_gene: TRBJ2-5; CDR3nt: TGTGCCAGCAGTACTAGACCCCAAGAGACCCAGTACTTC; CDR3aa: CASSTRPQETQYF
v_gene: TRBV7-2; abundance: -; d_gene: TRBD1; j_gene: TRBJ1-1; CDR3nt: TGTGCCAGCAGCTCCCGACAGGGGGCGCGAACTGAAGCTTTCTTT; CDR3aa: CASSSRQGARTEAFF
v_gene: TRBV11-2; abundance: many; d_gene: -; j_gene: TRBJ2-7; CDR3nt: TGTGCCAGCAGCTCTGGAAAGGGGACTCCACCCTACGAGCAGTACTTC; CDR3aa: CASSSGKGTPPYEQYF
v_gene: TRBV29-1; abundance: -; d_gene: TRBD2; j_gene: TRBJ2-7; CDR3nt: TGCAGCGTTGAACGTCAGGGAGGGGACGAGCAGTACTTC; CDR3aa: CSVERQGGDEQYF
v_gene: TRBV28; abundance: once; d_gene: -; j_gene: TRBJ1-2; CDR3nt: TGTGCCAGCAGCCCTCCTCCACAGGACCGGGGGCCCTATGGCTACACCTTC; CDR3aa: CASSPPPQDRGPYGYTF
v_gene: TRBV6-1; abundance: few; d_gene: -; j_gene: TRBJ2-7; CDR3nt: TGTGCCAGCGTGTCGGGGGCAAGCTACGAGCAGTACTTC; CDR3aa: CASVSGASYEQYF
v_gene: TRBV12-3/TRBV12-4; abundance: many; d_gene: TRBD1; j_gene: TRBJ1-1; CDR3nt: TGTGCCAGCACTCAGGGGGGGGTGAGGGAAGCTTTCTTT; CDR3aa: CASTQGGVREAFF
v_gene: TRBV7-8; abundance: many; d_gene: -; j_gene: TRBJ1-1; CDR3nt: TGTGCCAGCAGCTTAGTAAGGTCCACTGAAGCTTTCTTT; CDR3aa: CASSLVRSTEAFF
v_gene: TRBV6-5; abundance: many; d_gene: TRBD1; j_gene: TRBJ1-5; CDR3nt: TGTGCCAGCAGGCGTCAGGGGGGAAGCAATCAGCCCCAGCATTTT; CDR3aa: CASRRQGGSNQPQHF
v_gene: TRBV28; abundance: many; d_gene: -; j_gene: TRBJ2-7; CDR3nt: TGTGCCAGCAGTTTCCCCGGCCGCGAGCAGTACTTC; CDR3aa: CASSFPGREQYF
v_gene: TRBV6-5; abundance: many; d_gene: -; j_gene: TRBJ2-7; CDR3nt: TGTGCCAGCAGTTACAGGCAAGGTAGCTCCTACGAGCAGTACTTC; CDR3aa: CASSYRQGSSYEQYF
v_gene: TRBV28; abundance: many; d_gene: -; j_gene: TRBJ1-6; CDR3nt: TGTGCCAGCAGTTTAACACCTAATAATTCACCCCTCCACTTT; CDR3aa: CASSLTPNNSPLHF
v_gene: TRBV29-1; abundance: many; d_gene: TRBD2; j_gene: TRBJ2-7; CDR3nt: TGCAGCGTCCAGCCCTTGGGGACTAGCGGGAGGTCCGAGCAGTACTTC; CDR3aa: CSVQPLGTSGRSEQYF
v_gene: TRBV12-3/TRBV12-4; abundance: many; d_gene: -; j_gene: TRBJ2-2; CDR3nt: TGTGCCAGCAGTTTTACAAGAAAGGGCCCCACCGGGGAGCTGTTTTTT; CDR3aa: CASSFTRKGPTGELFF
v_gene: TRBV6-1; abundance: few; d_gene: -; j_gene: TRBJ2-7; CDR3nt: TGTGCCACCGACACCTACGAGCAGTACTTC; CDR3aa: CATDTYEQYF
v_gene: TRBV6-2/TRBV6-3; abundance: -; d_gene: -; j_gene: TRBJ2-5; CDR3nt: TGTGCCAGCAGTTCCCCTCAGGTGCCCCAGTACTTC; CDR3aa: CASSSPQVPQYF
v_gene: TRBV6-5; abundance: many; d_gene: TRBD1; j_gene: TRBJ1-1; CDR3nt: TGTGCCAGCATCCCACAGGGGGCGGTGAACACTGAAGCTTTCTTT; CDR3aa: CASIPQGAVNTEAFF
v_gene: TRBV28; abundance: -; d_gene: TRBD1; j_gene: TRBJ1-2; CDR3nt: TGTGCCAGCACCAAAGGACAGGTCCCTGGCTACACCTTC; CDR3aa: CASTKGQVPGYTF
v_gene: TRBV27; abundance: once; d_gene: -; j_gene: TRBJ1-5; CDR3nt: TGTGCCAGCAGTTTGCGAAGGCCCAATCAGCCCCAGCATTTT; CDR3aa: CASSLRRPNQPQHF
v_gene: TRBV6-4; abundance: -; d_gene: -; j_gene: TRBJ1-2; CDR3nt: TGTGCCACGACCAGCGACACAGGGATCTATGGCTACACCTTC; CDR3aa: CATTSDTGIYGYTF
v_gene: TRBV6-2/TRBV6-3; abundance: many; d_gene: -; j_gene: TRBJ1-2; CDR3nt: TGTGCCAGCAGTTCCCCCATGGGCTATGGCTACACCTTC; CDR3aa: CASSSPMGYGYTF
v_gene: TRBV12-3/TRBV12-4; abundance: many; d_gene: -; j_gene: TRBJ1-5; CDR3nt: TGTGCCAGCAGTTTAGATCTTAATCAGCCCCAGCATTTT; CDR3aa: CASSLDLNQPQHF
v_gene: TRBV7-8; abundance: once; d_gene: -; j_gene: TRBJ2-5; CDR3nt: TGTGCCAGCAGCTTAGGTAGGACGGCACGGGAGTACCAAGAGACCCAGTACTTC; CDR3aa: CASSLGRTAREYQETQYF
v_gene: TRBV7-2; abundance: many; d_gene: TRBD2; j_gene: TRBJ2-4; CDR3nt: TGTGCCAGCAGCGCCGGGACTAGCGGGGGGGGCATTCAGTACTTC; CDR3aa: CASSAGTSGGGIQYF
v_gene: TRBV4-3; abundance: -; d_gene: TRBD2; j_gene: TRBJ2-2; CDR3nt: TGCGCCAGCAGCCAGATCCTAGCGGGAGGGCTTACCGGGGAGCTGTTTTTT; CDR3aa: CASSQILAGGLTGELFF